This T cell receptor (beta chain) was captured in a study of early T cells in non-severe SARS-CoV-2 infection. Study-wide context: It was bulk RNA from unsorted whole blood that was sequenced, and the chains were unpaired. Notes on the study in general: Matches to VDJdb favored anti-spike CD8 responses and missed private and CD4 specificities.

TCRdb fed the 5' RACE reads into MiXCR, producing one record per CDR3 protein. The sample has around 58,000 distinct CDR3 sequences; more than 13% are singletons. Losses at the gene ends were 1 base for V and 2 bases for J; bases not matched to a gene: 6. The V gene's germline CDR1 is SGHVS and CDR2 FNYEAQ. The CDR3 covers 16 residues. There are a few counts of this clonotype. Its antigen remains unknown. The clonotype originates from an adult who was a healthcare worker with PCR-confirmed SARS-CoV-2 infection or an uninfected control (not recorded which). Sequences were derived from whole blood, sampled at baseline. J is TRBJ2-3 and V is TRBV7-6; 7 bases line up with TRBD1. The CDR3 bases are TGTGCCAGCAGCTTAGAGGGGGCTAGCTTCACAGATACGCAGTATTTT. It codes for CASSLEGASFTDTQYF.